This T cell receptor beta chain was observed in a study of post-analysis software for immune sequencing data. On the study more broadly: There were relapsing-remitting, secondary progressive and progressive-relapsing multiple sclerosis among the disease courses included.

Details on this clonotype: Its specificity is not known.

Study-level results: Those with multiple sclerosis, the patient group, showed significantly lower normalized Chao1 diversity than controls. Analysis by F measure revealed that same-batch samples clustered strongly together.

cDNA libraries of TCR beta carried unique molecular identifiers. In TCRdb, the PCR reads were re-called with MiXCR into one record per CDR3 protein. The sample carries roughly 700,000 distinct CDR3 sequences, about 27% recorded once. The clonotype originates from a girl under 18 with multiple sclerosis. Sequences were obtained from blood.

The CDR3 sequence is CSAEDRGYQPQHF. CDR3 in DNA: TGCAGTGCCGAAGACAGGGGATATCAGCCCCAGCATTTT. The V and J genes are TRBV20-1 and TRBJ1-5; 8 bases map to TRBD1. V shed 6 bases, J shed 5 bases, and the junction held 6 bases outside the gene matches. The length of the CDR3 is 13 residues. CDR1 and CDR2 from the germline V gene are DFQATT and SNEGSKA (reference sequence).